The 7 T cell receptor beta chains listed next were all sequenced from one sample in a study of shared T cell receptors in the human thymus. Sequenced by immunoSEQ multiplex PCR; TCRdb stores in-frame clones only, minus some. Among about 610,000 clones listed, roughly 90% were seen once. These data also featured in a second study, about human thymus T cells.

The specimen was thymocytes. The receptors derive from a boy younger than two with a congenital heart defect.

The chain has TRBV2 and TRBJ2-3; TRBD2 matches 10 bases. J was trimmed by 0 bases and V by 1 base; bases with no gene match: 7. Germline V gene data show CDR1 as SNHLY and CDR2 as FYNNEI. The CDR3 loop spans 18 amino acids. The CDR3 DNA reads TGTGCCAGCAGTGAAGAGGTAGCGGGAGGTCTTAGCACAGATACGCAGTATTTT. It translates to CASSEEVAGGLSTDTQYF.

This clone was recorded a few times. This chain joins TRBV4-2 and TRBJ1-3; D perhaps matches TRBD1 (5 bases). The germline V and J ends were trimmed by 4 bases and 0 bases, with 13 bases remaining between them. Germline V lookup: CDR1 LGHNA, CDR2 YNFKEQ. This CDR3 comprises 16 residues. As DNA, the CDR3 is TGTGCCAGCAGCCCACCTCGCGGGGGCTCTGGAAACACCATATATTTT. Encoded protein: CASSPPRGGSGNTIYF.

This clone was found a few times. This chain joins TRBV6-1 and TRBJ2-2; TRBD2 matches at 10 bases. Trimming took 4 bases from V and 6 from J; bases not matched to a gene: 11. From germline, CDR1 is MNHNS and CDR2 SASEGT. The length of the CDR3 is 17 residues. The CDR3 sequence is CASSARPLAGAPGELFF. CDR3 bases: TGTGCCAGCAGTGCCCGCCCCCTAGCGGGAGCCCCCGGGGAGCTGTTTTTT.

The rearrangement uses TRBV11-2 and TRBJ1-2; D not resolved. The CDR3 has 15 residues. From germline, CDR1 is SGHAT and CDR2 FQNNGV. Trimming shortened V by 2 bases and J by 3 bases, and 13 bases separated the two germline ends. The CDR3 DNA follows: TGTGCCAGCAGCTTATGGGAGAGACGGCACTATGGCTACACCTTC. Its protein is CASSLWERRHYGYTF.

This chain uses TRBV5-1 with TRBJ2-3; a possible D gene is TRBD2 (5 bases). The CDR3 has 16 amino acids. CDR1 and CDR2 from the germline V gene are SGHRS and YFSETQ. V lost 4 bases to trimming and J lost 0 bases, with 15 bases between them. The CDR3 region is CASSGGGCASTDTQYF. The DNA of the CDR3 is TGCGCCAGCAGCGGAGGCGGGTGTGCTAGCACAGATACGCAGTATTTT.

The chain employs TRBV18 and TRBJ1-5; unclear D gene. Between the trimmed V and J ends, which lost 2 bases and 0 bases, there was a span of 8 bases. The germline CDR1 and CDR2 sequences are KGHSH and LQKENI. The CDR3 covers 15 residues. Here the CDR3 DNA reads TGTGCCAGCTCACCAGCAGATAATAGCAATCAGCCCCAGCATTTT. Its translation: CASSPADNSNQPQHF. Full variable domain (missing parts from reference TRBV18 and TRBJ1-5): NAGVMQNPRHLVRRRGQEARLRCSPMKGHSHVYWYRQLPEEGLKFMVYLQKENIIDESGMPKERFSAEFPKEGPSILRIQQVVRGDSAAYFCASSPADNSNQPQHFGDGTRLSIL.

The chain links TRBV29-1 to TRBJ2-7, with 9 bases identical to TRBD2. CDR3 length equals 14 residues. Germline CDR1 reads SQVTM; CDR2 reads ANQGSEA. The ends lost 6 bases at V and 5 bases at J; junction bases unmatched: 11. This CDR3 is CSVERAGGRNEQYF. The DNA for the CDR3 is TGCAGCGTCGAAAGAGCGGGAGGAAGGAACGAGCAGTACTTC.